The T cell receptor (beta chain) described here comes from a study of spatial heterogeneity in lung cancer. Study context: Raw sequencing reads included, on average, more than 9.5 appearances of each unique TCR and UMI combination.

This CDR3 has 14 residues. The V and J ends lost 3 bases and 0 bases respectively, with 5 bases between them. Time point denoted: sample taken at primary tumor resection. Sequencing of whole RNA from tumor, nontumor lung or frozen PBMC involved no sorting. TCRdb re-derived calls from the 5' RACE reads in MiXCR, one entry per CDR3 protein. The top ten hold roughly 4.5% of the sample, which has roughly 79,000 distinct CDR3 sequences, roughly 12% seen once. The count of this clonotype is one. This clonotype originated in a male donor with early-stage non-small cell lung cancer. Sequenced here: PBMCs, sampled at surgery. This chain links TRBV12-3 or TRBV12-4 with TRBJ2-2; D ambiguous. The CDR3 bases are TGTGCCAGCAGTTTGCCCACGAACACCGGGGAGCTGTTTTTT. Translation gives CASSLPTNTGELFF.